This note documents a single T cell receptor (beta chain) sequence. One entry per CDR3 protein results from TCRdb running MiXCR on the RACE reads. Of 190,000 or so distinct CDR3 sequences in the sample, about 25% were seen once. V lost 1 base and J lost 0, with 6 bases in between. Germline-derived CDR1 and CDR2 are GTSNPN and SVGIG (reference sequence). The CDR3 loop spans 13 amino acids. This sample is part of a study of human T cells and chemical hapten exposure. The time point here: patch test 3, about 24 weeks after DPC sensitization. Treatment given: therapeutic diphenylcyclopropenone sensitization with weekly scalp DPC.

The clonotype comes from a middle-aged woman with alopecia areata. Some clones in this sample may be carry-over from other donors' samples. The chain is built from TRBV30 and TRBJ1-1; D is unclear. Sequencing used whole blood, obtained in connection with sensitization to the hapten diphenylcyclopropenone (DPC). CDR3 region: CAWSATLNTEAFF. The CDR3 bases are TGTGCCTGGAGTGCGACCCTGAACACTGAAGCTTTCTTT.